This T cell receptor beta chain was profiled in a study of radiotherapy plus CTLA-4 blockade in lung cancer. Assay used: immunoSEQ multiplex PCR; TCRdb lists only in-frame clones, some missing. The table includes approximately 65,000 clones, roughly 80% detected once. Germline CDR1 reads GTSNPN; CDR2 reads SVGIG (reference sequence). This CDR3 has 15 amino acids. The V segment lost 1 base and the J segment 6 bases; nucleotides outside the gene matches: 9. About this clone itself: The antigen is not known.

Whole-study findings and limits: In blood, TCR clones derived from the tumor expanded after radiotherapy plus ipilimumab.

Sample: peripheral blood, taken from a patient treated with radiotherapy plus ipilimumab. This TCR came from a human donor with non-small cell lung cancer who had a complete response to radiotherapy plus ipilimumab. The rearrangement joins TRBV30 to TRBJ2-1, with 7 bases identical to TRBD2. CDR3 DNA: TGTGCCTGGAGTGAAGGGGTAGCGGGTATCAATGAGCAGTTCTTC. As protein: CAWSEGVAGINEQFF.